One sample yielded the 9 T cell receptor beta chains listed below, sequenced in a study of blood T cells in healthy people across ages. For the second PCR, which ran for roughly 6 to 11 cycles, a sample-barcoded 5' primer and a J-beta primer mix were used. TCRdb reprocessed the 5' RACE reads with MiXCR, giving one entry per CDR3 protein. The table has around 990,000 distinct CDR3 sequences, about two fifths seen once. Input material: blood. Receptor source: a young man in good health.

This clonotype was picked up a small number of times. V gene TRBV19 combines with J gene TRBJ1-2; tentatively, D is TRBD1 (5 bases). Germline CDR1 LNHDA, CDR2 SQIVND (reference sequence). The CDR3 runs to 15 residues. Between the trimmed V and J ends, which lost 6 bases and 2 bases, there was a span of 16 bases. This chain's CDR3 is CASRIGTARNYGYTF. CDR3 nucleotide sequence: TGTGCCAGTAGGATCGGGACCGCTCGGAACTATGGCTACACCTTC.

This sequence joins TRBV4-2 and TRBJ1-5; D might be TRBD1 (5 bases). The germline V and J ends were trimmed by 4 bases and 0 bases, with 13 bases remaining between them. CDR3 length: 16 amino acids. Per germline, CDR1 LGHNA and CDR2 YNFKEQ. The CDR3: CASSPERGDSNQPQHF. The CDR3 bases are TGTGCCAGCAGCCCCGAGCGGGGGGATAGCAATCAGCCCCAGCATTTT.

The V call is TRBV12-3 or TRBV12-4, the J call TRBJ2-2, with TRBD1 matching over 10 bases. The ends lost 3 bases at V and 6 bases at J; junction bases unmatched: 7. The CDR3 length is 16 residues. In DNA form, the CDR3 reads TGTGCCAGCAGTTTTATGGGGACAGGGGTGTCCGGGGAGCTGTTTTTT. This codes for CASSFMGTGVSGELFF.

This chain uses TRBV4-2 with TRBJ2-5, with a tentative D call TRBD2 (6 bases). V lost 5 bases, J lost 1 base, and 14 bases lay in between. CDR1 and CDR2 from the germline V gene are LGHNA and YNFKEQ. CDR3 length: 15 residues. In nucleotides, the CDR3 is TGTGCCAGCAGCTCCGTGGCGGGGACCCAAGAGACCCAGTACTTC. Amino acid sequence: CASSSVAGTQETQYF.

The chain has TRBV10-3 and TRBJ2-4; D not certain. The length of the CDR3 is 14 residues. Germline V CDR1 and CDR2: ENHRY, SYGVKD. The ends were cut back, 10 bases at V and 13 bases at J, with 26 bases in the middle. The CDR3 region is CATAVSNSYNEQYF. The DNA for the CDR3 is TGTGCCACAGCCGTTTCGAACTCCTACAATGAGCAGTACTTC.

The J gene is TRBJ2-5, the V gene TRBV5-1; the D is unclear. The CDR3 is made up of 13 amino acids. Germline-derived CDR1 and CDR2 are SGHRS and YFSETQ. Trimming took 4 bases from V and 2 from J, leaving 9 bases between them. This chain's CDR3 is CASSTDIQETQYF. In DNA, the CDR3 is TGCGCCAGCAGCACCGACATACAAGAGACCCAGTACTTC.

The CDR3 reads CASSLAGTSGEETQYF. In DNA form, the CDR3 reads TGTGCCAGCAGCTTGGCAGGGACTAGCGGGGAAGAGACCCAGTACTTC. This chain uses TRBV13 with TRBJ2-5, with TRBD2 matching over 13 bases. The CDR3 has 16 amino acids. V was clipped by 3 bases and J by 3 bases; unmatched bases: 4. Germline CDR1 PRHDT, CDR2 FYEKMQ (reference sequence).

This chain joins TRBV7-6 and TRBJ1-1, with 7 bases aligning to TRBD1. The J segment lost 3 bases and the V segment lost 4 bases, leaving 8 bases of the junction unmatched. Germline loops: CDR1 SGHVS, CDR2 FNYEAQ. The CDR3 runs to 15 residues. CDR3 sequence: CASSSGGDSYTEAFF. The CDR3 bases are TGTGCCAGCAGCTCCGGGGGGGACAGCTACACTGAAGCTTTCTTT.

V is TRBV25-1 and J is TRBJ2-3; D uncertain. This CDR3 contains 16 residues. V lost 5 bases and J lost 2, with 17 bases in between. Germline CDR1 is MGHDK and CDR2 is SYGVNS. The CDR3 nucleotides read TGTGCCAGCAGTCCCCCAAACGAGCCGGACACAGATACGCAGTATTTT. This encodes CASSPPNEPDTDTQYF.